This T cell receptor beta chain was identified in a study of T cell responses to AZD1222 COVID-19 vaccine. The CDR3 is 14 residues long. Trimming took off 4 bases at V and 5 bases at J, with 10 bases between the two ends. Germline CDR1 and CDR2: SGDLS and YYNGEE. This clone has just one count. Its specificity is unknown. General study points: AZD1222 recipients seropositive at baseline numbered only six or seven. Nearly half of the spike-specific TCRs reportedly recognize variant regions that carry no mutations. The donors showed a predominance of white British ancestry and of females, with possible underestimation of clonal diversity. Breadth and depth of Spike-specific TCRs rose after two AZD1222 doses.

Sequenced by immunoSEQ multiplex PCR; TCRdb stores in-frame clones only, minus some. The sample carries some 160,000 clones, 85% to 95% recorded once. This sequence was found in an adult in good health. The V gene is TRBV9, the J gene TRBJ1-6; D is ambiguous. Sequenced material: peripheral blood, taken on day 0 of AZD1222 vaccination. CDR3 sequence: CASSPFGDNSPLHF. In DNA, the CDR3 is TGTGCCAGCAGCCCATTTGGGGATAATTCACCCCTCCACTTT.